This entry is about one TCR beta chain. Study processing details: Reference gene primer amplification yielded estimated nucleated cell counts. Clones were sequenced by immunoSEQ multiplex PCR, and TCRdb holds only the in-frame ones, with some missing. V, J and clone size derive from that table, while D and trimming were established from the DNA sequence. The sample carries roughly 200,000 clones, more than 85% recorded once. The data stem from a study of blood T cell repertoires in COVID-19. This CDR3 has 13 residues. V was shortened by 0 bases and J by 8 bases, with 10 bases between the two germline ends. Germline values: CDR1 SGHDN, CDR2 FVKESK.

The sample consisted of peripheral blood. This chain joins TRBV14 and TRBJ1-2; no definite D call. This clonotype was obtained from a woman aged 25-40 years with active or convalescent COVID-19. This CDR3 reads CASSQEAASGYTF. The CDR3 nucleotides are TGTGCCAGCAGCCAAGAGGCGGCATCAGGCTACACCTTC.